These T cell receptor beta chains were read from a single sample in a study of beta chain features in type 1 diabetes. Profiling relied on immunoSEQ multiplex PCR, and the TCRdb table lists in-frame clones only, not all of them. The sample carries 250,000 to 350,000 clones, 14% recorded once. The sample was central memory CD4+ T cells from blood. The source is a man aged 30-40 years in good health. Both conserved end residues are part of each CDR3. The D gene is left open where the match is weak. The size entry is marked missing in some rows and otherwise reads once, few, many or a size class.

d_gene	abundance	j_gene	v_gene	CDR3nt	CDR3aa
NA	many	TRBJ2-2	TRBV7-7	TGTGCCAGCAGCTTAGAGGAGTCCTCCGGGGAGCTGTTTTTT	CASSLEESSGELFF
NA	few	TRBJ2-5	TRBV7-2	TGTGCCAGCAGCTCCCACGCTAGGGAGACCCAGTACTTC	CASSSHARETQYF
TRBD2	NA	TRBJ2-5	TRBV5-6	TGTGCCAGCAGCTCTAGCGGGAGGCTCGAGACCCAGTACTTC	CASSSSGRLETQYF
NA	few	TRBJ1-1	TRBV18	TGTGCCAGCTCACTTTCCGTGCGCCATGAGGGCACTGAAGCTTTCTTT	CASSLSVRHEGTEAFF
NA	few	TRBJ2-1	TRBV6-1	TGTGCCAGCAGGCGGTTGACCTACAATGAGCAGTTCTTC	CASRRLTYNEQFF
NA	NA	TRBJ1-3	TRBV5-4	TGTGCCAGCAGCTTGGCTGGGCGGGGAAACACCATATATTTT	CASSLAGRGNTIYF
TRBD2	few	TRBJ2-5	TRBV7-2	TGTGCCAGCAGCCCAGCGGGGGGACTCGGGGAGACCCAGTACTTC	CASSPAGGLGETQYF
TRBD1	NA	TRBJ2-3	TRBV9	TGTGCCAGCAGCCCCTCGGGGACAGCAGATACGCAGTATTTT	CASSPSGTADTQYF
NA	NA	TRBJ1-2	TRBV10-3	TGTGCCATCAGTGATCTGGGGGCGAGTTATGGCTACACCTTC	CAISDLGASYGYTF
TRBD2	few	TRBJ2-5	TRBV28	TGTGCCAGCTCAAACTCCATAGCGGGAGGGGCTGAGACCCAGTACTTC	CASSNSIAGGAETQYF
TRBD1	many	TRBJ1-4	TRBV7-2	TGTGCCAGCAGCCCAGACAGGGCCCGGAATGAAAAACTGTTTTTT	CASSPDRARNEKLFF
NA	NA	TRBJ2-3	TRBV4-3	TGCGCCAGCAGTCCCGGCGGGGGCCGGGGCACAGATACGCAGTATTTT	CASSPGGGRGTDTQYF
NA	NA	TRBJ1-4	TRBV5-1	TGCGCCAGCAGCTTGGGGGGGACTAATGAAAAACTGTTTTTT	CASSLGGTNEKLFF
NA	many	TRBJ2-1	TRBV4-3	TGCGCCAGCAGCCAAGATCCGCGGGGTTATGAGCAGTTCTTC	CASSQDPRGYEQFF
NA	NA	TRBJ2-5	TRBV29-1	TGCAGCGTTACACAGGGTCCTGAGACCCAGTACTTC	CSVTQGPETQYF
NA	NA	TRBJ2-1	TRBV5-1	TGCGCCAGCAGGGAAGGGGTTCTGGATGAGCAGTTCTTC	CASREGVLDEQFF
TRBD2	NA	TRBJ2-1	TRBV30	TGTGCCTCGAGAGGGACTAGCGCTTACAATGAGCAGTTCTTC	CASRGTSAYNEQFF
NA	many	TRBJ1-1	TRBV2	TGTGCCAGCAGGGATACGGGGATTGAAGCTTTCTTT	CASRDTGIEAFF
NA	few	TRBJ2-3	TRBV18	TGTGCCAGCTCGGTTGGGGGAATCACGACAGATACGCAGTATTTT	CASSVGGITTDTQYF
NA	NA	TRBJ1-3	TRBV11-3	TGTGCCAGCGGATATTCTGGAAACACCATATATTTT	CASGYSGNTIYF
NA	NA	TRBJ2-1	TRBV7-2	TGTGCCAGCAGCTTAGGGGCCCGGGACAATGAGCAGTTCTTC	CASSLGARDNEQFF
TRBD1	few	TRBJ2-5	TRBV7-7	TGTGCCAGCAGCTCGACAGGGTCAGAGACCCAGTACTTC	CASSSTGSETQYF
NA	NA	TRBJ1-2	TRBV4-3	TGCGCCAGCAGCCGAAAGGGAGGGGATAGGAGCTACACCTTC	CASSRKGGDRSYTF
NA	few	TRBJ2-7	TRBV6-5	TGTGCCAGCAGTTTAGGGCAGGGCTACGAGCAGTACTTC	CASSLGQGYEQYF
TRBD1	NA	TRBJ2-5	TRBV11-3	TGTGCCAGCAGCTTAGGGACAGGGCAAGAGACCCAGTACTTC	CASSLGTGQETQYF
NA	few	TRBJ2-2	TRBV5-6	TGTGCCAGCAGCTTCTCCACCGGGGAGCTGTTTTTT	CASSFSTGELFF
NA	NA	TRBJ2-5	TRBV7-6	TGTGCCAGCAGCTTAGCTCGGTATCAAGAGACCCAGTACTTC	CASSLARYQETQYF
NA	NA	TRBJ1-4	TRBV6-1	TGTGCCAGCAGTACCCAGGCCAATGAAAAACTGTTTTTT	CASSTQANEKLFF
NA	NA	TRBJ2-1	TRBV7-2	TGTGCCAGCAGCAACTACAATGAGCAGTTCTTC	CASSNYNEQFF
TRBD1	NA	TRBJ1-4	TRBV6-5	TGTGCCAGCAGTTGGGGACTAGACAGGGGAGGCGAAAAACTGTTTTTT	CASSWGLDRGGEKLFF
NA	few	TRBJ2-1	TRBV11-3	TGTGCCAGCAGTAAAATGAGAAATTCCAATGAGCAGTTCTTC	CASSKMRNSNEQFF
TRBD2	NA	TRBJ2-1	TRBV5-4	TGTGCCAGCAGACGGACTAGCGACTCTTACAATGAGCAGTTCTTC	CASRRTSDSYNEQFF
NA	NA	TRBJ2-3	TRBV2	TGTTCGGGGGCAGGGGACACAGATACGCAGTATTTT	CSGAGDTDTQYF
NA	NA	TRBJ2-3	TRBV10-3	TGTGCCATCAGCCCTAGCGACTCTAGCACAGATACGCAGTATTTT	CAISPSDSSTDTQYF
NA	few	TRBJ1-2	TRBV14	TGTGCCAGCAGCCAATGGGGCCCGGGGTCTAACTATGGCTACACCTTC	CASSQWGPGSNYGYTF
TRBD1	few	TRBJ1-5	TRBV7-9	TGTGCCAGCAGTGGAGGGGGCTCTATCAATCAGCCCCAGCATTTT	CASSGGGSINQPQHF
NA	few	TRBJ2-5	TRBV20-1	TGCAGTGCTAAGGCCGGGACTCGGCAGTACTTC	CSAKAGTRQYF
TRBD2	few	TRBJ2-2	TRBV27	TGTGCCAGCAGTTTATGGGCCAGCGGGAGAAGGGAGCTGTTTTTT	CASSLWASGRRELFF
NA	few	TRBJ2-2	TRBV7-2	TGTGCCAGCAGCTCTCCGGGCGGGGAGCTGTTTTTT	CASSSPGGELFF
NA	NA	TRBJ2-1	TRBV10-3	TGTGCCATCATAGCCGACGGGGGGCGCGGGTACAATGAGCAGTTCTTC	CAIIADGGRGYNEQFF
NA	NA	TRBJ2-1	TRBV19	TGTGCCAGTAGTCCGACGGTCGTGGGTTATGAGCAGTTCTTC	CASSPTVVGYEQFF
NA	NA	TRBJ2-2	TRBV30	TGTGCCTGGACCTATGGAAACACCGGGGAGCTGTTTTTT	CAWTYGNTGELFF
NA	many	TRBJ1-2	TRBV19	TGTGCCAGTAGTATAGGCCAGGTTGTGAATTATGGCTACACCTTC	CASSIGQVVNYGYTF
NA	once	TRBJ2-5	TRBV5-4	TGTGCCAGCAGCTTATTACCCCCCAGCGGTGGACGGGAGACCCAGTACTTC	CASSLLPPSGGRETQYF
TRBD1	NA	TRBJ2-3	TRBV7-9	TGTGCCAGCAGCCGACAGGGGATGGTCACAGATACGCAGTATTTT	CASSRQGMVTDTQYF
NA	NA	TRBJ1-1	TRBV5-1	TGCGCCAGCAGCTCGGCGGGGGCTCGGAACACTGAAGCTTTCTTT	CASSSAGARNTEAFF
NA	NA	TRBJ2-4	TRBV2	TGTGCCAGCAGTGATGTCGTCCTGAACCTGGCCAAAAACATTCAGTACTTC	CASSDVVLNLAKNIQYF
NA	NA	TRBJ1-3	TRBV4-1	TGCGCCAGCAGCCAAGAGGACCACACCTCTGGAAACACCATATATTTT	CASSQEDHTSGNTIYF
TRBD2	few	TRBJ2-1	TRBV14	TGTGCCAGCAGCCAAAGCGGGGGGGCTAGGGGAGGAAAGTTCTTC	CASSQSGGARGGKFF
NA	few	TRBJ2-5	TRBV7-9	TGTGCCAGCAGCTCAGGAACAGGGAACGGAGAGACCCAGTACTTC	CASSSGTGNGETQYF
TRBD2	NA	TRBJ2-2	TRBV5-1	TGCGCCAGCAGCTTAACCGGGACTAGGGCCGGGGAGCTGTTTTTT	CASSLTGTRAGELFF
NA	NA	TRBJ1-5	TRBV6-5	TGTGCCACTCGACAGCTCCAGAGGAATCAGCCCCAGCATTTT	CATRQLQRNQPQHF